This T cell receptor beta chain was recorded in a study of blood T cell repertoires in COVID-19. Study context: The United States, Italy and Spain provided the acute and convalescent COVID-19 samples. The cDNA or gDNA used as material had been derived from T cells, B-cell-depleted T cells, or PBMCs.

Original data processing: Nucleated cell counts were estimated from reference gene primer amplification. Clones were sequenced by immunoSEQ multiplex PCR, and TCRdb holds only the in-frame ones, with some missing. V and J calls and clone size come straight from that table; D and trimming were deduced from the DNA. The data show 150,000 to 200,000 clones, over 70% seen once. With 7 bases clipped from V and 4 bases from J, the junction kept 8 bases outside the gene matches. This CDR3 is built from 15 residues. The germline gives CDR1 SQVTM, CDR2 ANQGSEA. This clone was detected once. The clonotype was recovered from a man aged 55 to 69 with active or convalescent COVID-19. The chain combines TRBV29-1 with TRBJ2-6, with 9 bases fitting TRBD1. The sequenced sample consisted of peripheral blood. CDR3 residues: CSAAYRGQGANVLTF. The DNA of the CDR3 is TGCAGCGCCGCATACAGGGGGCAAGGGGCCAACGTCCTGACTTTC. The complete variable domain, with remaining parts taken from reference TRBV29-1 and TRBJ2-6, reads SAVISQKPSRDICQRGTSLTIQCQVDSQVTMMFWYRQQPGQSLTLIATANQGSEATYESGFVIDKFPISRPNLTFSTLTVSNMSPEDSSIYLCSAAYRGQGANVLTFGAGSRLTVL.